Following are 10 T cell receptor beta chains from one sample sequenced in a study of blood T cell repertoires in COVID-19. Here immunoSEQ multiplex PCR was the method, and the copy in TCRdb shows in-frame clones only, minus some. The table lists 200,000 to 250,000 clones, 88% of them singletons. Sequencing used PBMCs or T cells enriched from blood (not recorded which). The receptors were sampled from a woman between 25 and 40 years old who had recovered from COVID-19.

V usage is TRBV27 and J usage is TRBJ1-2; TRBD1 aligns across 7 bases. Trimming removed 5 bases from V and 6 bases from J; junction bases left unmatched: 9. Per germline, CDR1 MNHEY and CDR2 SMNVEV (reference sequence). The length of the CDR3 is 14 residues. The CDR3 spells CASSPHTDRDGYTF. The CDR3 bases are TGTGCCAGCAGTCCTCACACCGACAGGGATGGCTACACCTTC.

This sequence joins TRBV11-3 and TRBJ2-7; TRBD1 might be the D (6 bases). Germline assignment: CDR1 SGHNT and CDR2 YENEEA. Trimming pared 5 bases from V and 7 bases from J, leaving 21 bases between. The CDR3 runs to 15 residues. This chain's CDR3 is CASSVGGRGDEEQYF. The CDR3, as DNA: TGTGCCAGCAGCGTTGGGGGCAGGGGAGATGAAGAGCAGTACTTC.

This chain uses TRBV7-2 with TRBJ2-1, with D perhaps matching TRBD2 (5 bases). V lost 4 bases to trimming and J lost 10 bases, with 5 bases between them. The CDR3 consists of 10 residues. Germline V lookup: CDR1 SGHTA, CDR2 FQGNSA. CDR3 DNA sequence: TGTGCCAGCAGCTGGGAGGAGCAGTTCTTC. Protein: CASSWEEQFF.

This clone was observed once. The CDR3 sequence is CASSPSQGAGETQYF. The CDR3 bases are TGTGCCAGCAGCCCATCTCAGGGGGCCGGAGAGACCCAGTACTTC. The chain joins TRBV11-2 to TRBJ2-5; TRBD1 agrees at 8 bases. The CDR3 covers 15 residues. The J segment lost 4 bases and the V segment lost 5 bases, leaving 9 bases of the junction unmatched. The germline CDR1 and CDR2 sequences are SGHAT and FQNNGV.

In this sample, this clone turned up many times. The V and J genes are TRBV27 and TRBJ1-2; the match to TRBD1 covers 8 bases. Germline loops: CDR1 MNHEY, CDR2 SMNVEV (reference sequence). V lost 2 bases to trimming and J lost 4 bases; unmatched junction nucleotides: 3. The length of the CDR3 is 14 residues. The CDR3 spells CASSLQGATYGYTF. The CDR3 DNA reads as TGTGCCAGCAGTTTACAGGGGGCGACCTATGGCTACACCTTC.

The chain combines TRBV5-1 with TRBJ2-7, with a weak D call TRBD2 (5 bases). CDR1 SGHRS and CDR2 YFSETQ come from the germline V gene. This CDR3 is built from 15 residues. Trimming shortened V by 0 bases and J by 2 bases, and 12 bases separated the two germline ends. The CDR3 reads CASSLETRLTYEQYF. CDR3 nucleotide sequence: TGCGCCAGCAGCTTGGAAACTAGGTTAACCTACGAGCAGTACTTC.

V is TRBV3-1 (or the pseudogene TRBV3-2) and J is TRBJ2-1, with 10 bases lining up with TRBD2. This CDR3 comprises 15 residues. Germline V gene data show CDR1 as LGHDT and CDR2 as YNNKEL (reference sequence). The V segment lost 3 bases and the J segment 3 bases; nucleotides outside the gene matches: 2. CDR3 bases: TGTGCCAGCAGCCAGGGACTAGCGAGCTACAATGAGCAGTTCTTC. This gives the protein CASSQGLASYNEQFF.

Remarks on this clone: Other DNA sequences from this sample encode an identical CDR3 as well. The chain links TRBV4-3 to TRBJ2-7; D possibly corresponds to TRBD2 (6 bases). V was trimmed by 0 bases and J by 1 base, leaving 10 bases between them. CDR3 length: 15 residues. Germline CDR1 reads LGHNA; CDR2 reads YSLEER. The CDR3 reads CASSQDPAGSYEQYF. Here the CDR3 DNA reads TGCGCCAGCAGCCAAGATCCAGCGGGTTCCTACGAGCAGTACTTC.

This clone has only one observation. The chain carries TRBV5-1 and TRBJ1-3; TRBD1 is a possible D gene (6 bases). CDR3 length: 13 residues. Germline CDR1 SGHRS, CDR2 YFSETQ. The germline V and J ends were trimmed by 3 bases and 2 bases, with 6 bases remaining between them. CDR3 amino acids: CASSSGAGNTIYF. In nucleotides, the CDR3 is TGCGCCAGCAGCTCAGGGGCTGGAAACACCATATATTTT.

The J gene is TRBJ1-1, the V gene TRBV5-1, with a weak D call TRBD1 (6 bases). This CDR3 comprises 16 residues. The V gene lost 0 bases and the J gene lost 0 bases, with 12 bases spanning the gap. Germline V gives CDR1 SGHRS, CDR2 YFSETQ. This chain's CDR3 is CASSLAGGEVNTEAFF. DNA for the CDR3: TGCGCCAGCAGCTTGGCGGGGGGCGAGGTGAACACTGAAGCTTTCTTT.